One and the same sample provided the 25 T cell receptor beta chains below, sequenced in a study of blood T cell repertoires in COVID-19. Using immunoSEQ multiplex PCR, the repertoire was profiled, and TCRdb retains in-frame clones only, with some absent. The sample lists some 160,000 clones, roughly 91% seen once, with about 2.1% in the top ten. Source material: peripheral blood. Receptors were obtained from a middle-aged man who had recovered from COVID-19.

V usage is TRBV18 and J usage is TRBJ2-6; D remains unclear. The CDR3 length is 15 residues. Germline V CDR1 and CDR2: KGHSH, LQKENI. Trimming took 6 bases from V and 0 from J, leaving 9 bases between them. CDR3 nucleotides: TGTGCCAGCTCCCTTACAACCTCTGGGGCCAACGTCCTGACTTTC. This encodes CASSLTTSGANVLTF. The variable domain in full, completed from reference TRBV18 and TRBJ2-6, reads NAGVMQNPRHLVRRRGQEARLRCSPMKGHSHVYWYRQLPEEGLKFMVYLQKENIIDESGMPKERFSAEFPKEGPSILRIQQVVRGDSAAYFCASSLTTSGANVLTFGAGSRLTVL.

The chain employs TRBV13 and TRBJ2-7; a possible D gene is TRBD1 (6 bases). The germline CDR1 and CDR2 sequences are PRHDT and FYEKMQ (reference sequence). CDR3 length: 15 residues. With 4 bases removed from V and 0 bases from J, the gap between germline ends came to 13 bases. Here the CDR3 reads CASSSRGGGSYEQYF. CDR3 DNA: TGTGCCAGCAGCTCCCGTGGGGGCGGCTCCTACGAGCAGTACTTC.

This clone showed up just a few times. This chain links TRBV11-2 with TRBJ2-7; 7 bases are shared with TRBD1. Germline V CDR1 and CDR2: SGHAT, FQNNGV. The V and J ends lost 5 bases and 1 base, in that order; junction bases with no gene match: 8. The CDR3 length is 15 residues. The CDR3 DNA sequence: TGTGCCAGCAGCATCACCGGGACAGAATCCTACGAGCAGTACTTC. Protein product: CASSITGTESYEQYF.

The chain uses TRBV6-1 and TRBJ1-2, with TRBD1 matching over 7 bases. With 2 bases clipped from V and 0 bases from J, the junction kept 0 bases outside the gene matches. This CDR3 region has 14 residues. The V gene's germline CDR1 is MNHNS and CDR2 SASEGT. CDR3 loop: CASSETGANYGYTF. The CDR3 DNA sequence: TGTGCCAGCAGTGAAACAGGGGCTAACTATGGCTACACCTTC.

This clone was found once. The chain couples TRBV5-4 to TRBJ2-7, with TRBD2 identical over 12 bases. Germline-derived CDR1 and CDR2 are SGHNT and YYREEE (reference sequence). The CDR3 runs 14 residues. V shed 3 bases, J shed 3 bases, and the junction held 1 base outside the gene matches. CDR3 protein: CASSSTSGGYEQYF. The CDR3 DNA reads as TGTGCCAGCAGCTCGACTAGCGGGGGCTACGAGCAGTACTTC. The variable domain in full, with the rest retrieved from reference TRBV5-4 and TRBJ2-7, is ETGVTQSPTHLIKTRGQQVTLRCSSQSGHNTVSWYQQALGQGPQFIFQYYREEENGRGNFPPRFSGLQFPNYSSELNVNALELDDSALYLCASSSTSGGYEQYFGPGTRLTVT.

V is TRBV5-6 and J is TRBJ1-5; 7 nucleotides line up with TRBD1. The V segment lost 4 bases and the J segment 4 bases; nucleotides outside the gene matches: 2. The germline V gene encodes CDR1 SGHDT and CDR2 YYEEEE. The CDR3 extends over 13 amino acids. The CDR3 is CASSKDRNQPQHF. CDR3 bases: TGTGCCAGCAGCAAGGACAGGAATCAGCCCCAGCATTTT.

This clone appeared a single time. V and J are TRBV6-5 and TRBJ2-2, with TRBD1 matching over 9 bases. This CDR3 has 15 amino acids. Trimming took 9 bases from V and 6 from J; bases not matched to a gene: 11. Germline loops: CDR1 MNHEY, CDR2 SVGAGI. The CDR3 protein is CARELDRGYAGELFF. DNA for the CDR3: TGTGCCAGGGAGTTAGACAGGGGGTATGCCGGGGAGCTGTTTTTT.

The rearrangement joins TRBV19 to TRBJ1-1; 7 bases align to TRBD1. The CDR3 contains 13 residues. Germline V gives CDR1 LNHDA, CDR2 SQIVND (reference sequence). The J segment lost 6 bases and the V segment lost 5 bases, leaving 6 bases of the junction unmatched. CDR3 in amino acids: CASSGSRGPEAFF. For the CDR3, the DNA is TGTGCCAGTAGTGGGTCAAGGGGGCCTGAAGCTTTCTTT.

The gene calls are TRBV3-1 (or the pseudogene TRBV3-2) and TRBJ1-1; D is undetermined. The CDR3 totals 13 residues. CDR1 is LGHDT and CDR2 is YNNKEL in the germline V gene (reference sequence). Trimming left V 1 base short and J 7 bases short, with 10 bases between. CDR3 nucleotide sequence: TGTGCCAGCAGCCAAGGCCCGCTAGGTGAAGCTTTCTTT. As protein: CASSQGPLGEAFF.

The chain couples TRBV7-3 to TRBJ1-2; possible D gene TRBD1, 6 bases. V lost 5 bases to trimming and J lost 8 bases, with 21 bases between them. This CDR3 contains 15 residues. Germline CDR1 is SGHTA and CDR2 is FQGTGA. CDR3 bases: TGTGCCAGCAGCCCTGGACAGTCATCCAGAGGAGGCTACACCTTC. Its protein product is CASSPGQSSRGGYTF. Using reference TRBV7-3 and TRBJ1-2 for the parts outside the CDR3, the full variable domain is GAGVSQTPSNKVTEKGKYVELRCDPISGHTALYWYRQSLGQGPEFLIYFQGTGAADDSGLPNDRFFAVRPEGSVSTLKIQRTERGDSAVYLCASSPGQSSRGGYTFGSGTRLTVV.

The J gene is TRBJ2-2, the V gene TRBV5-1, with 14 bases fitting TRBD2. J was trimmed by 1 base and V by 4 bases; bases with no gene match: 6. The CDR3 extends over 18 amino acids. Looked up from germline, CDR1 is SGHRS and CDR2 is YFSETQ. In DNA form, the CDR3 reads TGCGCCAGCAGCCCCCTGGGGACTAGCGGGGGGAACACCGGGGAGCTGTTTTTT. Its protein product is CASSPLGTSGGNTGELFF.

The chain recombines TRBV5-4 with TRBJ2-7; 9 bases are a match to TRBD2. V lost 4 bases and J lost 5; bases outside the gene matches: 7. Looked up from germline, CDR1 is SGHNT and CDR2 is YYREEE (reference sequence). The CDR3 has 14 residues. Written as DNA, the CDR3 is TGTGCCAGCAGCCATAGCGGGAGACGGGACGAGCAGTACTTC. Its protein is CASSHSGRRDEQYF.

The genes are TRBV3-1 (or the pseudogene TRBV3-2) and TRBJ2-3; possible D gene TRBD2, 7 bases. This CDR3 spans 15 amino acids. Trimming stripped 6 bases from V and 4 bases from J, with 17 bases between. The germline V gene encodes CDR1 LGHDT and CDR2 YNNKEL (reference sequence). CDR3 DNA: TGTGCCAGCAGTGGACGAGGGGGGGCATCAGATACGCAGTATTTT. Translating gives CASSGRGGASDTQYF.

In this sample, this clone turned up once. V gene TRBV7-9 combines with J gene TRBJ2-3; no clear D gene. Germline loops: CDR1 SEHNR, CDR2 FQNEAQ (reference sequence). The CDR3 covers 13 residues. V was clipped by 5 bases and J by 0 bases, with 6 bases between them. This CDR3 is CASSPLSTDTQYF. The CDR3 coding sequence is TGTGCCAGCAGCCCTTTGAGCACAGATACGCAGTATTTT.

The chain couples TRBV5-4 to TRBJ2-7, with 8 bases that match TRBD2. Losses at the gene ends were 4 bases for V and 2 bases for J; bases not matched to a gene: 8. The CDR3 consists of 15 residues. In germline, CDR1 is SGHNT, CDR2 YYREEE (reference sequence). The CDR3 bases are TGTGCCAGCAGCCCCGCCGGACTAGCAGCCTACGAGCAGTACTTC. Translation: CASSPAGLAAYEQYF.

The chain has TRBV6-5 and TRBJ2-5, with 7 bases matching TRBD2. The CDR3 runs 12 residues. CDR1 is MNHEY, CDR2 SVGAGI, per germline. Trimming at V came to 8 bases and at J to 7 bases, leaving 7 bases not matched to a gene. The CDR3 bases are TGTGCCAGCGGCCCGGGAGGAGGGACCCAGTACTTC. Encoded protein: CASGPGGGTQYF.

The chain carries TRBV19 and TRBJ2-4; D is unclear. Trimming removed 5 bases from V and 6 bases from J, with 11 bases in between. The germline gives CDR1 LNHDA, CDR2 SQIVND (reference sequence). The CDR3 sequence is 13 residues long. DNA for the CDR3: TGTGCCAGTAGTGGCGGAGTCCCAAACATTCAGTACTTC. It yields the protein CASSGGVPNIQYF.

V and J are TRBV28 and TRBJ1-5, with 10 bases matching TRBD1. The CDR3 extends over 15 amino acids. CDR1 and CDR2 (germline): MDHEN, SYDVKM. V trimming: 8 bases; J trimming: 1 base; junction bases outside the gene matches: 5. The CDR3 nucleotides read TGTGCCAGCCGACTGGACAGGGGGAGCAATCAGCCCCAGCATTTT. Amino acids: CASRLDRGSNQPQHF.

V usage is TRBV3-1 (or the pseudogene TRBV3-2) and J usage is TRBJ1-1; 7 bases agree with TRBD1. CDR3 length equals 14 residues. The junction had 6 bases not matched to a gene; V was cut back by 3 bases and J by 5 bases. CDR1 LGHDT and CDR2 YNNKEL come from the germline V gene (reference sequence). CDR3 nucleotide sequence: TGTGCCAGCAGCCAGAAAACAGGGGTGACTGAAGCTTTCTTT. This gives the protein CASSQKTGVTEAFF.

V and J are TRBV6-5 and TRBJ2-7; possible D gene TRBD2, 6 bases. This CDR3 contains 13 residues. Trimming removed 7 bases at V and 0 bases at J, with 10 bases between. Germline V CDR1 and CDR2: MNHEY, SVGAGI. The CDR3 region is CASTSDSSYEQYF. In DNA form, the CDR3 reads TGTGCCAGCACTAGCGATAGCTCCTACGAGCAGTACTTC.

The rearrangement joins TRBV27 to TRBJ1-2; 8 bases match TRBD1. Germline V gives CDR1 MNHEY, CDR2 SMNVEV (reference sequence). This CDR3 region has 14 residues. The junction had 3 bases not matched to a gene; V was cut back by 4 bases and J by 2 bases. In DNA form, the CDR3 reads TGTGCCAGCAGTTCCCGGACAGGGAACTATGGCTACACCTTC. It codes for CASSSRTGNYGYTF.

The CDR3 loop reads CSVAVSAQETQYF. The CDR3 nucleotides read TGCAGCGTTGCGGTTAGCGCACAAGAGACCCAGTACTTC. The rearrangement joins TRBV29-1 to TRBJ2-5, with D perhaps matching TRBD2 (5 bases). The V end was cut by 4 bases, the J end by 2 bases, with 11 bases between. The CDR3 spans 13 residues. Germline V gives CDR1 SQVTM, CDR2 ANQGSEA.

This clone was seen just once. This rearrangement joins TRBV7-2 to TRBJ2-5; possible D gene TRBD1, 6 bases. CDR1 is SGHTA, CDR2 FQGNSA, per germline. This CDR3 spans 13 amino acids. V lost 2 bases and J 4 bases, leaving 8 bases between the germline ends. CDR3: CASSLNRAETQYF. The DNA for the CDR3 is TGTGCCAGCAGCTTAAACAGGGCAGAGACCCAGTACTTC.

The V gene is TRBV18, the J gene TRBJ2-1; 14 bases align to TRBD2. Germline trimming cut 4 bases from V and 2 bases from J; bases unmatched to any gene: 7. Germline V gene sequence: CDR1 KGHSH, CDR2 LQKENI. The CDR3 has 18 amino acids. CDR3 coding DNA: TGTGCCAGCTCACTGGGGACTAGCGGGAGTGTCGCCTACAATGAGCAGTTCTTC. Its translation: CASSLGTSGSVAYNEQFF.

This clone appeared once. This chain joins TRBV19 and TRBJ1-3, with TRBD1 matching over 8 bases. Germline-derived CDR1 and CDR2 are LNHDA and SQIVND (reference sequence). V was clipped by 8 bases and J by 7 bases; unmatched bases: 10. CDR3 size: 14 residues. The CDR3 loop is CASRGGQGKNTIYF. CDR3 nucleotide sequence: TGTGCCAGTCGAGGCGGACAGGGCAAGAACACCATATATTTT.